This T cell receptor beta chain came from a study of cytomegalovirus exposure and HLA in healthy donors. The CDR3 length is 16 residues. Germline CDR1 is SGHNT and CDR2 is YENEEA. Between the trimmed V and J ends, which lost 0 bases and 5 bases, there was a span of 16 bases. Study-wide results and caveats: Using the classifier, cytomegalovirus status was reportedly diagnosed with high specificity and sensitivity.

For this clone: What it binds is not known.

PCR was performed using 60 Vbeta and 13 Jbeta primers. TCRdb's copy holds only in-frame clones and misses some; the assay was immunoSEQ multiplex PCR. The profile shows 160,000 or so clones, roughly 80% of them singletons. The specimen sequenced was PBMCs. This sequence originates from a man aged 45-60 years in good health and CMV-seropositive. J is TRBJ2-5 and V is TRBV11-3, with D possibly being TRBD2 (6 bases). CDR3 coding DNA: TGTGCCAGCAGCTTAGACCCGCTCGCGGGGTGGGAGACCCAGTACTTC. It specifies CASSLDPLAGWETQYF.